Listed below are T cell receptor beta chains from one sample, sequenced in a study of CD8+ T cells in alopecia areata. Here immunoSEQ multiplex PCR was the method, and the copy in TCRdb shows in-frame clones only, minus some. The sample lists 150,000 to 200,000 clones; more than 55% were seen once. Here the sequenced sample was CD4+ T cells sorted from blood, taken around week 47, from a patient treated with tofacitinib. These receptors were collected from a human donor with alopecia areata. CDR3s include the opening cysteine and the closing phenylalanine or tryptophan. The order of the fields is J gene, CDR3 length, clone size, V gene, D gene, CDR3 protein, CDR3 DNA. D genes are given only for firm matches. A clone size is listed for some rows: how often the clone was seen (once, few, many), or a class if it is expanded.

j_gene: TRBJ2-3
len: 13
abundance: .
v_gene: TRBV9
d_gene: .
CDR3aa: CASSVANTDTQYF
CDR3nt: TGTGCCAGCAGCGTAGCTAACACAGATACGCAGTATTTT

j_gene: TRBJ2-7
len: 12
abundance: .
v_gene: TRBV29-1
d_gene: .
CDR3aa: CSVEVDSYEQYF
CDR3nt: TGCAGCGTTGAGGTGGATTCCTACGAGCAGTACTTC

j_gene: TRBJ2-1
len: 14
abundance: .
v_gene: TRBV30
d_gene: .
CDR3aa: CAWSGDSNVWEQFF
CDR3nt: TGTGCCTGGAGCGGTGACTCCAACGTTTGGGAGCAGTTCTTC

j_gene: TRBJ1-4
len: 13
abundance: .
v_gene: TRBV11-2
d_gene: .
CDR3aa: CASSQGLNEKLFF
CDR3nt: TGTGCCAGCAGCCAAGGACTCAATGAAAAACTGTTTTTT

j_gene: TRBJ2-3
len: 14
abundance: .
v_gene: TRBV9
d_gene: .
CDR3aa: CASSVEGRTDTQYF
CDR3nt: TGTGCCAGCAGCGTAGAGGGAAGGACAGATACGCAGTATTTT

j_gene: TRBJ2-4
len: 13
abundance: .
v_gene: TRBV5-1
d_gene: .
CDR3aa: CASSLATENIQYF
CDR3nt: TGCGCCAGCAGCTTGGCTACCGAAAACATTCAGTACTTC

j_gene: TRBJ2-5
len: 14
abundance: .
v_gene: TRBV7-3
d_gene: .
CDR3aa: CASSQMGARETQYF
CDR3nt: TGTGCCAGCAGCCAAATGGGGGCACGGGAGACCCAGTACTTC

j_gene: TRBJ2-6
len: 13
abundance: .
v_gene: TRBV25-1
d_gene: .
CDR3aa: CASRHGGANVLTF
CDR3nt: TGTGCCAGCCGCCATGGAGGGGCCAACGTCCTGACTTTC

j_gene: TRBJ1-1
len: 13
abundance: .
v_gene: TRBV28
d_gene: .
CDR3aa: CASSPGLDREAFF
CDR3nt: TGTGCCAGCAGTCCCGGTCTAGACAGAGAAGCTTTCTTT

j_gene: TRBJ2-1
len: 12
abundance: .
v_gene: TRBV7-8
d_gene: .
CDR3aa: CASCLSVVEQFF
CDR3nt: TGTGCCAGCTGTTTAAGTGTTGTTGAGCAGTTCTTC

j_gene: TRBJ1-2
len: 12
abundance: .
v_gene: TRBV29-1
d_gene: .
CDR3aa: CSVEGSWNGYTF
CDR3nt: TGCAGCGTTGAAGGAAGCTGGAATGGCTACACCTTC

j_gene: TRBJ1-4
len: 14
abundance: .
v_gene: TRBV10-3
d_gene: TRBD1
CDR3aa: CAIGTGVTNEKLFF
CDR3nt: TGTGCCATTGGGACAGGCGTTACTAATGAAAAACTGTTTTTT

j_gene: TRBJ2-5
len: 15
abundance: .
v_gene: TRBV30
d_gene: TRBD1
CDR3aa: CAWSVGTGGSETQYF
CDR3nt: TGTGCCTGGAGTGTAGGGACAGGGGGTTCGGAGACCCAGTACTTC

j_gene: TRBJ1-5
len: 14
abundance: .
v_gene: TRBV5-4
d_gene: .
CDR3aa: CASSLGGTNQPQHF
CDR3nt: TGTGCCAGCAGCTTGGGAGGGACCAATCAGCCCCAGCATTTT

j_gene: TRBJ1-5
len: 17
abundance: .
v_gene: TRBV4-3
d_gene: .
CDR3aa: CASSHDTRARCNQPQHF
CDR3nt: TGCGCCAGCAGCCACGATACAAGGGCCAGATGCAATCAGCCCCAGCATTTT

j_gene: TRBJ2-7
len: 13
abundance: few
v_gene: TRBV29-1
d_gene: .
CDR3aa: CSVAWASSYEQYF
CDR3nt: TGCAGCGTTGCATGGGCCAGCTCCTACGAGCAGTACTTC

j_gene: TRBJ2-1
len: 18
abundance: .
v_gene: TRBV7-9
d_gene: .
CDR3aa: CASSPYQAGGADRNEQFF
CDR3nt: TGTGCCAGCAGCCCCTATCAGGCGGGCGGGGCGGATAGGAATGAGCAGTTCTTC